Listed here are 17 T cell receptor beta chains from one sample, sequenced in a study of blood T cell repertoires in COVID-19. Profiling relied on immunoSEQ multiplex PCR, and the TCRdb table lists in-frame clones only, not all of them. The sample includes over 250,000 clones, about 90% of them seen just once. The sample comprised peripheral blood. Receptors were obtained from a woman between 50 and 59 years old with COVID-19, enrolled during active disease.

V and J are TRBV6-5 and TRBJ2-5; 7 bases agree with TRBD1. From germline, CDR1 is MNHEY and CDR2 SVGAGI. With V trimmed by 1 base and J by 2 bases, 1 base remained unmatched. The CDR3 is 14 amino acids. The chain's CDR3 is CASSYWTGQETQYF. DNA of the CDR3: TGTGCCAGCAGTTACTGGACAGGTCAAGAGACCCAGTACTTC.

The chain has TRBV6-2 or TRBV6-3 and TRBJ2-7, with TRBD2 matching 12 bases. J lost 7 bases, V lost 2 bases, and 0 bases had no gene match. Germline V gene lookup returns CDR1 MNHEY and CDR2 SVGEGT. The CDR3 contains 13 residues. CDR3 nucleotides: TGTGCCAGCAGTTACGGACTAGCGGGAGAGCAGTACTTC. Protein: CASSYGLAGEQYF.

The chain links TRBV19 to TRBJ2-3; 11 bases are shared with TRBD2. Germline assignment: CDR1 LNHDA and CDR2 SQIVND (reference sequence). The V segment lost 8 bases and the J segment 6 bases; nucleotides outside the gene matches: 7. The CDR3 spans 14 residues. The CDR3 reads CASQTSGRPDTQYF. CDR3 bases: TGTGCCAGTCAAACTAGCGGGAGACCGGATACGCAGTATTTT. Combining the CDR3 with reference TRBV19 and TRBJ2-3 gives the whole variable domain DGGITQSPKYLFRKEGQNVTLSCEQNLNHDAMYWYRQDPGQGLRLIYYSQIVNDFQKGDIAEGYSVSREKKESFPLTVTSAQKNPTAFYLCASQTSGRPDTQYFGPGTRLTVL.

The chain employs TRBV2 and TRBJ2-7; 8 bases align to TRBD1. V lost 6 bases to trimming and J lost 6 bases; unmatched junction nucleotides: 7. Germline V gene lookup returns CDR1 SNHLY and CDR2 FYNNEI. The CDR3 runs 13 residues. The chain's CDR3 is CASSRDRMREQYF. The CDR3 coding sequence is TGTGCCAGCAGCCGGGACAGGATGCGCGAGCAGTACTTC.

The gene calls are TRBV27 and TRBJ2-4, with 10 nucleotides matching TRBD1. With 7 bases clipped from V and 9 bases from J, the junction kept 15 bases outside the gene matches. Per the germline V gene, CDR1 is MNHEY and CDR2 is SMNVEV (reference sequence). The CDR3 has 16 amino acids. The CDR3 region is CASNPFHGTGDSIQYF. The CDR3 nucleotides read TGTGCCAGCAACCCATTCCACGGGACAGGGGATAGCATTCAGTACTTC.

The chain uses TRBV11-2 and TRBJ2-5; 7 nucleotides line up with TRBD2. The CDR3 is 13 amino acids. The V gene end was trimmed by 3 bases and the J gene end by 2 bases; junction bases not matched to a gene: 0. The germline V gene has CDR1 SGHAT and CDR2 FQNNGV. The CDR3 DNA follows: TGTGCCAGCAGCTTTAGCGGGCAAGAGACCCAGTACTTC. This encodes CASSFSGQETQYF.

This clone was recorded only once. The genes are TRBV19 and TRBJ2-2; D gene unclear. The V gene lost 6 bases and the J gene lost 8 bases, with 7 bases spanning the gap. The CDR3 runs to 11 residues. Germline assignment: CDR1 LNHDA and CDR2 SQIVND (reference sequence). As DNA, the CDR3 is TGTGCCAGTAGCCGGTCTGGGGAGCTGTTTTTT. It is translated as CASSRSGELFF.

This clone has a single count. J is TRBJ2-2 and V is TRBV5-1; no firm D call. The V and J ends lost 4 bases and 6 bases respectively, with 10 bases between them. The germline gives CDR1 SGHRS, CDR2 YFSETQ. This CDR3 comprises 13 residues. CDR3 nucleotide sequence: TGCGCCAGCAGCGTGGAGAGGCCCGGGGAGCTGTTTTTT. Protein: CASSVERPGELFF.

This chain links TRBV7-2 with TRBJ2-1; no clear D gene. The CDR3 covers 10 residues. Trimming stripped 2 bases from V and 9 bases from J, with 2 bases between. Germline V CDR1 and CDR2: SGHTA, FQGNSA. CDR3 nucleotides: TGTGCCAGCAGCTTACTTGAGCAGTTCTTC. The encoded protein is CASSLLEQFF.

In regard to this clone: The junction departs from germline at one end; a sequencing error may be responsible. V is TRBV24-1 and J is TRBJ1-3, with D uncertain. Germline V gene lookup returns CDR1 KGHDR and CDR2 SFDVKD. The CDR3 loop spans 14 amino acids. CDR3 region: CATSATPGGSTIYF. The CDR3 region has the DNA TGTGCCACCAGTGCCACCCCGGGTGGAAGCACCATATATTTT.

The chain has TRBV29-1 and TRBJ2-3; TRBD2 agrees at 9 bases. The junction had 1 base not matched to a gene; V was cut back by 0 bases and J by 3 bases. Germline values: CDR1 SQVTM, CDR2 ANQGSEA. The CDR3 totals 14 residues. DNA of the CDR3: TGCAGCGTTGAAGAGAGCGGGAGGACAGATACGCAGTATTTT. It yields the protein CSVEESGRTDTQYF.

The rearrangement uses TRBV12-2 and TRBJ2-6; TRBD2 is the table's D call, not checked against the DNA. TRBV12-2 is a documented pseudogene. The CDR3 consists of 20 residues. CDR3 in DNA: TGTGCAAGTCGCTTAGCGAAGACTCCCAGTTCCCCCCCTGGGGCCAACGTCCTGACTTTC. This gives the protein CASRLAKTPSSPPGANVLTF.

This sequence joins TRBV6-5 and TRBJ1-4, with 7 positions matching TRBD1. The junction had 6 bases not matched to a gene; V was cut back by 8 bases and J by 0 bases. Germline loops: CDR1 MNHEY, CDR2 SVGAGI. The CDR3 has 15 residues. The CDR3 region is CASHSTGATNEKLFF. CDR3 in DNA: TGTGCCAGCCATTCAACAGGGGCAACTAATGAAAAACTGTTTTTT.

V is TRBV6-5 and J is TRBJ1-2; tentative D call: TRBD1 (5 bases). V was pared by 2 bases and J by 9 bases, with 16 bases between. CDR3 length: 14 residues. CDR1 MNHEY and CDR2 SVGAGI come from the germline V gene. DNA of the CDR3: TGTGCCAGCAGTTACGTGGGAGGGGCGAGGAGCTACACCTTC. Its protein product is CASSYVGGARSYTF.

This clone showed up many times. The chain uses TRBV28 and TRBJ2-5, with TRBD2 matching 8 bases. The junction had 6 bases not matched to a gene; V was cut back by 1 base and J by 5 bases. Germline CDR1 reads MDHEN; CDR2 reads SYDVKM. CDR3 size: 15 residues. The CDR3 nucleotides read TGTGCCAGCAGTTTATCCTCAGCGGGAGCGGAGACCCAGTACTTC. The encoded protein is CASSLSSAGAETQYF.

This chain connects TRBV7-9 to TRBJ2-7; 7 bases align to TRBD2. Looked up from germline, CDR1 is SEHNR and CDR2 is FQNEAQ (reference sequence). CDR3 size: 15 residues. V gave up 5 bases and J gave up 5 bases; unmatched junction bases: 12. The CDR3 loop is CASSPPGGGLHEQYF. CDR3 coding DNA: TGTGCCAGCAGCCCCCCGGGCGGGGGTCTCCACGAGCAGTACTTC.

The chain couples TRBV3-1 (or the pseudogene TRBV3-2) to TRBJ1-4, with 8 nucleotides matching TRBD1. The J segment lost 8 bases and the V segment lost 0 bases, leaving 5 bases of the junction unmatched. The CDR3 has 15 residues. CDR1 is LGHDT and CDR2 is YNNKEL in the germline V gene (reference sequence). The CDR3 nucleotides are TGTGCCAGCAGCCAAGACGGACAGGGTCGAGAAAAACTGTTTTTT. It specifies CASSQDGQGREKLFF.